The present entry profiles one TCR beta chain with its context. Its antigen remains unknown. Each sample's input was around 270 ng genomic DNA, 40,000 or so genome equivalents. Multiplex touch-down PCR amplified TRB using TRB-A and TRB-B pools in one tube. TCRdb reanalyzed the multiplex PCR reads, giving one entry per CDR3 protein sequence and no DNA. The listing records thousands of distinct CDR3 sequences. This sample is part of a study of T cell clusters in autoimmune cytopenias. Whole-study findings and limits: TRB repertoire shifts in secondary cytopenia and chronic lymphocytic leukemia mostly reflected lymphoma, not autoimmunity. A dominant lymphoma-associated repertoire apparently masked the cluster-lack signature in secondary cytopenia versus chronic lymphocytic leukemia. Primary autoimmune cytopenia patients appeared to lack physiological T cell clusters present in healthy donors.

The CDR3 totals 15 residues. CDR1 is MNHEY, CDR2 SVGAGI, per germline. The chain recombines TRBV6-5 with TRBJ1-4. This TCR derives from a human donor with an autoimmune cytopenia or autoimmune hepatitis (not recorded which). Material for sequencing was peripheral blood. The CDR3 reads CASSYSLATNEKLFF.